This T cell receptor beta chain was retrieved from a study of blood T cells in healthy people across ages. A second PCR of about 7 to 11 cycles used a sample-barcoded 5' primer and a J-beta primer mix. TCRdb recomputed calls from the 5' RACE reads with MiXCR, one row per CDR3 protein. The sample contains 600,000 to 900,000 distinct CDR3 sequences, roughly 24% of which appear only once. Every donor contributed roughly 10 milliliters of peripheral blood by blood draw. The table lists this clonotype with many counts. The junction departs from germline at one end; a sequencing error may be responsible. The same data also went into a second study, on T cells of mothers and their children. As that study records: All donors were healthy and Caucasian; they were a few mothers and their six children. The second PCR used the M1S primer, and this primer added sample barcodes and 2-4 random nucleotides.

The sequenced material came from blood. The TCR sequence derives from a boy aged 5-17 years in good health.

The CDR3 sequence is CASSLGNSNQPQHF. The DNA for the CDR3 is TGTGCCAGCAGCTTAGGGAATAGCAATCAGCCCCAGCATTTT. This chain links TRBV5-1 with TRBJ1-5, with D hard to call. This CDR3 spans 14 amino acids. Per germline, CDR1 SGHRS and CDR2 YFSETQ. Supplemented by reference TRBV5-1 and TRBJ1-5, the full variable domain reads KAGVTQTPRYLIKTRGQQVTLSCSPISGHRSVSWYQQTPGQGLQFLFEYFSETQRNKGNFPGRFSGRQFSNSRSEMNVSTLELGDSALYLCASSLGNSNQPQHFGDGTRLSIL.